A selection of T cell receptor beta chains follows, all from one sample in a study of regulatory T cells in long-lasting Graves disease. TCRdb reprocessed the multiplex PCR reads with MiXCR, giving one entry per CDR3 protein. The sample records hundreds of thousands of distinct CDR3 sequences, approximately 22% being singletons. The source was peripheral blood mononuclear cells (PBMCs), collected when the disease was refractory, from a patient treated with antithyroid drugs. These receptors all stem from a female donor with Graves disease. The CDR3 runs from the conserved cysteine through the conserved F or W. A D gene is named only where the DNA matches it firmly. Some rows have no size entry. The others give once, few or many, or a class for an expanded clone.

cdr3_length j_call clone_size d_call v_call cdr3_aa cdr3_nt
14 TRBJ2-7 many - TRBV7-8 CASSPQSQTHEQYF TGTGCCAGCAGCCCGCAGTCCCAAACCCACGAGCAGTACTTC
17 TRBJ2-2 - TRBD2 TRBV5-4 CASSPGLAGVRTGELFF TGTGCCAGCAGCCCGGGACTAGCGGGAGTTCGGACCGGGGAGCTGTTTTTT
11 TRBJ2-1 few - TRBV7-9 CASTERDEQFF TGTGCCAGCACTGAACGGGATGAGCAGTTCTTC
14 TRBJ1-1 - - TRBV20-1 CSAQKGGKNTEAFF TGCAGTGCCCAGAAGGGGGGGAAGAACACTGAAGCTTTCTTT
16 TRBJ1-2 - - TRBV7-2 CASSLVSLGVGYGYTF TGTGCCAGCAGCTTAGTATCTTTAGGCGTAGGGTATGGCTACACCTTC
14 TRBJ2-7 many TRBD2 TRBV12-3/TRBV12-4 CASGIAGGLYEQYF TGTGCCAGCGGTATAGCGGGAGGGCTTTACGAGCAGTACTTC
13 TRBJ2-3 many - TRBV2 CASSGESTDTQYF TGTGCCAGCAGTGGGGAGAGCACAGATACGCAGTATTTT
13 TRBJ1-1 many - TRBV28 CAVTKEVNTEAFF TGTGCCGTTACAAAGGAGGTGAACACTGAAGCTTTCTTT
17 TRBJ2-5 - TRBD2 TRBV4-1 CASSQGWVAGGGETQYF TGCGCCAGCAGCCAAGGCTGGGTAGCGGGAGGGGGAGAGACCCAGTACTTC
15 TRBJ2-2 many TRBD1 TRBV12-3/TRBV12-4 CASNPGTGVSGELFF TGTGCCAGCAACCCTGGGACAGGGGTTTCCGGGGAGCTGTTTTTT
12 TRBJ1-5 few - TRBV6-1 CASSEVYQPQHF TGTGCCAGCAGTGAAGTCTATCAGCCCCAGCATTTT
15 TRBJ2-2 many - TRBV12-3/TRBV12-4 CASNPDGPYTGELFF TGTGCCAGCAACCCCGACGGGCCTTACACCGGGGAGCTGTTTTTT
15 TRBJ1-1 many - TRBV7-2 CASSLGGTPNTEAFF TGTGCCAGCAGCTTAGGTGGGACACCGAACACTGAAGCTTTCTTT
16 TRBJ1-3 - - TRBV10-2 CASSYTGTSPGNTIYF TGCGCCAGCAGTTACACAGGGACATCCCCTGGAAACACCATATATTTT
16 TRBJ1-6 few - TRBV11-2 CASSLEYNGSDSPLHF TGTGCCAGCAGCTTAGAATATAATGGGTCGGACTCACCCCTCCACTTT
18 TRBJ2-7 many - TRBV6-5 CASSYSKFPTTGSYEQYF TGTGCCAGCAGTTACTCGAAGTTTCCCACTACGGGATCCTACGAGCAGTACTTC
16 TRBJ2-4 - TRBD2 TRBV20-1 CSARRTSGEIGNIQYF TGCAGTGCTAGGAGGACTAGCGGGGAAATTGGGAACATTCAGTACTTC
12 TRBJ2-7 many - TRBV12-3/TRBV12-4 CASSWSRYEQYF TGTGCCAGCAGTTGGAGCAGGTACGAGCAGTACTTC
15 TRBJ2-5 few - TRBV5-1 CASSFGTPEGETQYF TGCGCCAGCAGCTTCGGGACCCCGGAGGGAGAGACCCAGTACTTC
14 TRBJ1-4 - - TRBV10-3 CAISDRIAFEKLFF TGTGCCATCAGCGACAGGATAGCCTTTGAAAAACTGTTTTTT
14 TRBJ1-5 many TRBD1 TRBV11-2 CASSGDSVNQPQHF TGTGCCAGCAGCGGGGACAGTGTTAATCAGCCCCAGCATTTT
18 TRBJ2-3 - TRBD2 TRBV28 CASRMGLAGVGGTDTQYF TGTGCCAGCAGAATGGGACTAGCGGGAGTAGGTGGCACAGATACGCAGTATTTT
15 TRBJ2-2 - - TRBV6-1 CASKPPPSDTGELFF TGTGCCAGCAAACCCCCACCTTCAGACACCGGGGAGCTGTTTTTT
14 TRBJ2-2 many - TRBV11-2 CAISGPRGTGELFF TGTGCCATAAGCGGCCCCAGGGGCACCGGGGAGCTGTTTTTT
15 TRBJ1-4 many TRBD1 TRBV2 CASSGRDRRDEKLFF TGTGCCAGCAGTGGACGGGACAGGAGAGATGAAAAACTGTTTTTT
15 TRBJ2-4 - - TRBV28 CASSFEGSVRNIQYF TGTGCCAGCAGTTTCGAGGGTAGCGTTAGAAACATTCAGTACTTC
13 TRBJ1-5 many - TRBV30 CAWSGRGNQPQHF TGTGCCTGGAGTGGGAGAGGGAATCAGCCCCAGCATTTT
15 TRBJ2-7 - - TRBV7-9 CASSFGGQGPHEQYF TGTGCCAGCAGCTTCGGGGGACAAGGGCCCCACGAGCAGTACTTC
16 TRBJ2-5 many TRBD2 TRBV28 CASSLRGLAGGETQYF TGTGCCAGCAGCCTACGGGGACTAGCGGGAGGAGAGACCCAGTACTTC
15 TRBJ2-5 many TRBD2 TRBV6-1 CASSPGTSGGETQYF TGTGCCAGCAGCCCCGGGACTAGCGGGGGAGAGACCCAGTACTTC
15 TRBJ1-2 many TRBD1 TRBV12-3/TRBV12-4 CASSLATGGAYGYTF TGTGCCAGCAGTTTAGCGACAGGGGGCGCCTATGGCTACACCTTC
13 TRBJ1-5 many - TRBV28 CASEGSSNQPQHF TGTGCCAGCGAGGGTAGTAGCAATCAGCCCCAGCATTTT